This T cell receptor (beta chain) was documented in a study of T cell changes during pregnancy in multiple sclerosis. The data were produced by immunoSEQ multiplex PCR, yet TCRdb's version contains in-frame clones alone and is incomplete. The data show approximately 33,000 clones, just over 85% seen once. CDR1 WSHSY and CDR2 SAAADI come from the germline V gene. V dropped 6 bases and J dropped 1 base, with 9 bases sitting between them. This CDR3 contains 13 residues. The receptor's source is a female donor in good health, enrolled as a control in a pregnancy study. The sample consisted of CD4+ T cells from peripheral blood mononuclear cells, taken in the first trimester of pregnancy. This sequence joins TRBV10-2 and TRBJ1-2; D is unresolved. The DNA of the CDR3 is TGCGCCAGCAGGCCCACAAGTAACTATGGCTACACCTTC. Protein: CASRPTSNYGYTF.